This T cell receptor beta chain was obtained from a study of blood T cell repertoires in COVID-19. About the research overall: Spain, Italy and the United States supplied samples that represented acute and convalescent COVID-19. T cells, B-cell-depleted T cells, or PBMCs supplied cDNA or gDNA.

Methods used by the authors: Nucleated cell number was recorded as an estimate derived from reference gene primer amplification. Repertoires were generated with immunoSEQ multiplex PCR, while TCRdb's copy carries only in-frame clones and drops some. D and trimming come from the DNA, and the V and J calls and clone size come from that table. Among over 85,000 clones listed, approximately 86% were seen once. Germline V gives CDR1 MNHEY, CDR2 SMNVEV (reference sequence). CDR3 length: 13 residues. V lost 1 base and J lost 4; bases outside the gene matches: 0. The V and J genes are TRBV27 and TRBJ1-1; TRBD1 agrees at 7 bases. The origin of this receptor is a human donor in a cohort sampled during active COVID-19. Source material: peripheral blood. The CDR3 DNA follows: TGTGCCAGCAGTTTATACAGGGGCACTGAAGCTTTCTTT. Translating it yields CASSLYRGTEAFF.